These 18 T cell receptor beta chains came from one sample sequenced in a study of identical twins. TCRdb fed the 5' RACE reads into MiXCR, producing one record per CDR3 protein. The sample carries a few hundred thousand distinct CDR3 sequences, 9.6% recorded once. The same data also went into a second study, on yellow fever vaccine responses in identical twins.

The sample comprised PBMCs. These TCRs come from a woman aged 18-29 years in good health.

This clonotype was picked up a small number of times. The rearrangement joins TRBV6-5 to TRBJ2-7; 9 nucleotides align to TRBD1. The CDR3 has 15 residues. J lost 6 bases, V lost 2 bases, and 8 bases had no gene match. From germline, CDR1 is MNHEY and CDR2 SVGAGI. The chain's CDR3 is CASSYPGTGTGEQYF. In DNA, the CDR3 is TGTGCCAGCAGTTACCCGGGGACAGGGACCGGCGAGCAGTACTTC.

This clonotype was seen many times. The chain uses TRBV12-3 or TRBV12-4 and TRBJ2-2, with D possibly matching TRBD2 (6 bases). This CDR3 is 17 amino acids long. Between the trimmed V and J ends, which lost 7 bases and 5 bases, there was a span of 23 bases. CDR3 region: CASTFSWGLAATGELFF. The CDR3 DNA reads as TGTGCCAGCACCTTCTCCTGGGGACTGGCCGCGACCGGGGAGCTGTTTTTT.

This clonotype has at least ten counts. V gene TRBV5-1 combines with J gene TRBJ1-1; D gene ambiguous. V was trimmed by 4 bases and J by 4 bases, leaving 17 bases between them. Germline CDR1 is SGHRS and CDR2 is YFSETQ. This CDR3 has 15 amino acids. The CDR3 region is CASSLDAGSVTEAFF. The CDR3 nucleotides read TGCGCCAGCAGCCTCGACGCGGGCTCGGTCACTGAAGCTTTCTTT.

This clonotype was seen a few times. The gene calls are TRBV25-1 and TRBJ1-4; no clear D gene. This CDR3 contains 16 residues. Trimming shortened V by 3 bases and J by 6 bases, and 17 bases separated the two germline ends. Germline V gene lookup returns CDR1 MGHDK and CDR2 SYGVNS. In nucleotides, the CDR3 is TGTGCCAGCAGTGATAAGGAAGCAGGTTCGGATGAAAAACTGTTTTTT. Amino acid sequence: CASSDKEAGSDEKLFF.

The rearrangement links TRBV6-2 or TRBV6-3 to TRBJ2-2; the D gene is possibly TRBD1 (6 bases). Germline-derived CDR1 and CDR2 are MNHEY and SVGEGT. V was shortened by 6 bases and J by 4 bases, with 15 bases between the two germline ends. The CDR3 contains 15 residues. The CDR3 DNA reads TGTGCCAGCAGGGATACAGGGTCGAGCACCGGGGAGCTGTTTTTT. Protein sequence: CASRDTGSSTGELFF.

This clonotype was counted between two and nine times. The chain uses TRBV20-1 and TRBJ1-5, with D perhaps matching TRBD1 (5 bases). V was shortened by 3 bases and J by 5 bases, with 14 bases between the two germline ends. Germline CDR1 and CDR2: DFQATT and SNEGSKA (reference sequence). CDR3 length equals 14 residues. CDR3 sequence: CSASVVGVDQPQHF. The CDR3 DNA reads TGCAGTGCTAGTGTCGTGGGGGTGGATCAGCCCCAGCATTTT.

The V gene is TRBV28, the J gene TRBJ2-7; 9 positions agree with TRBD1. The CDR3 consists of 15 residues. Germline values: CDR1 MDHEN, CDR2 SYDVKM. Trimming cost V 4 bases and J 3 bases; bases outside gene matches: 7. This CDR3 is CASSSVRTGDYEQYF. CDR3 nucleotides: TGTGCCAGCAGTTCGGTCCGGACAGGGGACTACGAGCAGTACTTC.

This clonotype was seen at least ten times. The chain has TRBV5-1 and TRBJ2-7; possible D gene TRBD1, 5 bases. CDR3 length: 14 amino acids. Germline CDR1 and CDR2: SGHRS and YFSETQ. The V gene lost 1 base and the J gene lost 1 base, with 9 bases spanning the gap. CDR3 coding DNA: TGCGCCAGCAGCTTGAACAGGTATTCCTACGAGCAGTACTTC. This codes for CASSLNRYSYEQYF.

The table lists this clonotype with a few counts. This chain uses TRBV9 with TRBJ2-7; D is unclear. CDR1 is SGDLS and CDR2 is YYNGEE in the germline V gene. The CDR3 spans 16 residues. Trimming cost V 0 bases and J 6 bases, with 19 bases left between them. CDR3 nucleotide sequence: TGTGCCAGCAGCGTAGCCCTCCCCAATGGGGTGGGCGAGCAGTACTTC. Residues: CASSVALPNGVGEQYF.

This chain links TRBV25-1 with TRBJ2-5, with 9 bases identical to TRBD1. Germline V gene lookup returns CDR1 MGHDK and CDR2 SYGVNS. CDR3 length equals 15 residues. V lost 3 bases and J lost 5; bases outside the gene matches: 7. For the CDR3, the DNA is TGTGCCAGCAGTGACCGGGACAGGGAACGGGAGACCCAGTACTTC. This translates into CASSDRDRERETQYF.

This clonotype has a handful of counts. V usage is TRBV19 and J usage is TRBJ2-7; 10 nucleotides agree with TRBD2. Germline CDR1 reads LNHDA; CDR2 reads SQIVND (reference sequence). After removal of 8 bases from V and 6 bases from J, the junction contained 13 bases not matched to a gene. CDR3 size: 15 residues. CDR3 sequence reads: CASPTPGTSVCEQYF. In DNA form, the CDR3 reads TGTGCCAGTCCCACCCCCGGGACTAGCGTTTGCGAGCAGTACTTC. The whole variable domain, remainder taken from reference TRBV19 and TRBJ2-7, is DGGITQSPKYLFRKEGQNVTLSCEQNLNHDAMYWYRQDPGQGLRLIYYSQIVNDFQKGDIAEGYSVSREKKESFPLTVTSAQKNPTAFYLCASPTPGTSVCEQYFGPGTRLTVT.

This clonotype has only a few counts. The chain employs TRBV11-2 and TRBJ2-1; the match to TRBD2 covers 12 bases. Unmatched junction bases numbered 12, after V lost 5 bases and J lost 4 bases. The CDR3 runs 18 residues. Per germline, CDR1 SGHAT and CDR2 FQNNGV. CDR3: CASSPKLAGGPRYNEQFF. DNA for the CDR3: TGTGCCAGCAGCCCCAAACTAGCGGGGGGACCACGGTACAATGAGCAGTTCTTC. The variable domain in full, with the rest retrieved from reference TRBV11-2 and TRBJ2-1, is EAGVAQSPRYKIIEKRQSVAFWCNPISGHATLYWYQQILGQGPKLLIQFQNNGVVDDSQLPKDRFSAERLKGVDSTLKIQPAKLEDSAVYLCASSPKLAGGPRYNEQFFGPGTRLTVL.

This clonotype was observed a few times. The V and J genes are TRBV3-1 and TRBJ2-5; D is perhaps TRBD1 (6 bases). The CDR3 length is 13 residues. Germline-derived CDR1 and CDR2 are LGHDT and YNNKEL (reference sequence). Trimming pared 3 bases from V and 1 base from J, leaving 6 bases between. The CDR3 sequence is CASSHRGQETQYF. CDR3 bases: TGTGCCAGCAGCCACAGGGGCCAAGAGACCCAGTACTTC.

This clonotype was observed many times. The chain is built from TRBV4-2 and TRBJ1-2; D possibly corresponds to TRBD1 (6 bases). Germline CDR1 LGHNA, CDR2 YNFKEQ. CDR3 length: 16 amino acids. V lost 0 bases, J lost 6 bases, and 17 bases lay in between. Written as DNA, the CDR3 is TGTGCCAGCAGCCAAGATCTTTGGGGGACAAGGGATGGCTACACCTTC. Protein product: CASSQDLWGTRDGYTF.

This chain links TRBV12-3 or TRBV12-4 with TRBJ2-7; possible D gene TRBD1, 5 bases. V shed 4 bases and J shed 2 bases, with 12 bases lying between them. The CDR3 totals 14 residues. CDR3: CASSSRGRAYEQYF. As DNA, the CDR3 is TGTGCCAGCAGTTCAAGGGGTAGGGCCTACGAGCAGTACTTC.

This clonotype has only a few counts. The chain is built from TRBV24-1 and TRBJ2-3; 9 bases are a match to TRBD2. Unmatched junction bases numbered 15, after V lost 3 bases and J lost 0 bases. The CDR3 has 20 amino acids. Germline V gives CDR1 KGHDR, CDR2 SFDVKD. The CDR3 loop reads CATSDPLKGSAGGSTDTQYF. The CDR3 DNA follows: TGTGCCACCAGTGATCCCCTAAAAGGCTCAGCGGGAGGTAGCACAGATACGCAGTATTTT.

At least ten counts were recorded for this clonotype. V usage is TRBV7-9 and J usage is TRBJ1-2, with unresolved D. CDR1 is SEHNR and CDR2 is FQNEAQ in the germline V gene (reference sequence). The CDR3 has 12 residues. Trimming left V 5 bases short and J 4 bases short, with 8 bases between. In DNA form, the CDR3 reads TGTGCCAGCAGCCCCGGACCCTATGGCTACACCTTC. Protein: CASSPGPYGYTF. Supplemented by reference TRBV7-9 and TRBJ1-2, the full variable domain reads DTGVSQNPRHKITKRGQNVTFRCDPISEHNRLYWYRQTLGQGPEFLTYFQNEAQLEKSRLLSDRFSAERPKGSFSTLEIQRTEQGDSAMYLCASSPGPYGYTFGSGTRLTVV.

This chain's CDR3 is CAVSGQMPPTDTQYF. The CDR3 nucleotides read TGTGCCGTTTCCGGACAGATGCCTCCCACAGATACGCAGTATTTT. The chain employs TRBV6-1 and TRBJ2-3, with D tentatively TRBD1 (6 bases). Germline values: CDR1 MNHNS, CDR2 SASEGT. V lost 11 bases to trimming and J lost 2 bases, with 20 bases between them. The CDR3 covers 15 residues.